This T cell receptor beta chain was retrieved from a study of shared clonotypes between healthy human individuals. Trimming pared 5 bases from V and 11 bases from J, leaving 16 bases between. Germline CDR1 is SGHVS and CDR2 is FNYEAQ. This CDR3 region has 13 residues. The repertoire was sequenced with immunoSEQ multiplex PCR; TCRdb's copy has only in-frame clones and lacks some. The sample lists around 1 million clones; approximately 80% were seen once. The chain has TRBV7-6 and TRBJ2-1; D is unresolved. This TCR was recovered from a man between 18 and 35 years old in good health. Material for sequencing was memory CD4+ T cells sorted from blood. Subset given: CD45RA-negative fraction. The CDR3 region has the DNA TGTGCCAGCAGCCCCCTACCAAGTGCAAAGCAGTTCTTC. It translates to CASSPLPSAKQFF.